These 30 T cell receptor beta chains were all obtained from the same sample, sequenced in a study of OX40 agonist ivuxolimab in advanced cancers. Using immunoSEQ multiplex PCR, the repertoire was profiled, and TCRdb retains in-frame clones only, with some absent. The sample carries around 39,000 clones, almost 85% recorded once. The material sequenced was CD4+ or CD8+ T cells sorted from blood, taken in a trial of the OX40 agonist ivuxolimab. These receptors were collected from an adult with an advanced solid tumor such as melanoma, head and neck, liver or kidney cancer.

The CDR3 spells CASRGGGLLGEQFF. CDR3 sequence (DNA): TGTGCCAGTCGAGGCGGGGGATTACTGGGTGAGCAGTTCTTC. The chain combines TRBV19 with TRBJ2-1; TRBD2 agrees at 7 bases. With 8 bases clipped from V and 9 bases from J, the junction kept 13 bases outside the gene matches. Germline CDR1 and CDR2: LNHDA and SQIVND (reference sequence). CDR3 length: 14 residues.

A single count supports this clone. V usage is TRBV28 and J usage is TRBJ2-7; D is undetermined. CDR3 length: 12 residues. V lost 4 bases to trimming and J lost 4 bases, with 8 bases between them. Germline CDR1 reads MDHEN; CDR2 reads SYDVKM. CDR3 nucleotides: TGTGCCAGCAGTTCCCCACGTTACGAGCAGTACTTC. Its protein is CASSSPRYEQYF.

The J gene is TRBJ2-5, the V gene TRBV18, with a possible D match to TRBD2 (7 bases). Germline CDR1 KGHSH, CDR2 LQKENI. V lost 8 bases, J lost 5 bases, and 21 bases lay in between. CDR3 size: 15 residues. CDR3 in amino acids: CASVTPEGGLETQYF. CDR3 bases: TGTGCCAGCGTCACCCCGGAGGGGGGGCTTGAGACCCAGTACTTC.

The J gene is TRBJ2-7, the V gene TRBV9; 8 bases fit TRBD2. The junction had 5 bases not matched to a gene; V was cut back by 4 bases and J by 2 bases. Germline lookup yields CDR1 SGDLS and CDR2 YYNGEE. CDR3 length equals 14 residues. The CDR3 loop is CASSRTSRAYEQYF. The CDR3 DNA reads TGTGCCAGCAGCAGGACTAGCAGGGCCTACGAGCAGTACTTC.

CDR3 sequence (DNA): TGCGCCAGCAGCTTGGGCGGAACCCCAACTAATGAAAAACTGTTTTTT. Amino acid sequence: CASSLGGTPTNEKLFF. The chain is built from TRBV5-1 and TRBJ1-4; D is ambiguous. V was clipped by 0 bases and J by 0 bases, with 9 bases between them. CDR3 size: 16 residues. CDR1 SGHRS and CDR2 YFSETQ come from the germline V gene.

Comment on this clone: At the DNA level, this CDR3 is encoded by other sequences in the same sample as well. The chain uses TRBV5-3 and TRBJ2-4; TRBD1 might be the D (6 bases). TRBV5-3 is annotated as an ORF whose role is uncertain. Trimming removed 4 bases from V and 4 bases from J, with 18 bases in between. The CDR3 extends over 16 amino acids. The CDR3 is CARSARGSLKKNIQYF. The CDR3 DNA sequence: TGTGCCAGAAGCGCCAGGGGATCTCTCAAAAAAAACATTCAGTACTTC.

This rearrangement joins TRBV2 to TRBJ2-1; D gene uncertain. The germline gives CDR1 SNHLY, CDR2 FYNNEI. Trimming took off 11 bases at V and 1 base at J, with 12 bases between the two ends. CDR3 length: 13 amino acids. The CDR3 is CAQAASSYNEQFF. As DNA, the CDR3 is TGTGCCCAGGCAGCGAGTTCCTACAATGAGCAGTTCTTC.

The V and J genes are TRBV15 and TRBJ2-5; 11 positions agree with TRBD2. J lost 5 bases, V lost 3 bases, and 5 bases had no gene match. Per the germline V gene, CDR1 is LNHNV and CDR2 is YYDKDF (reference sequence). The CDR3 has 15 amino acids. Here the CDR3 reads CATSSHASGRETQYF. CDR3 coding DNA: TGTGCCACCAGCAGTCACGCTAGCGGGAGGGAGACCCAGTACTTC.

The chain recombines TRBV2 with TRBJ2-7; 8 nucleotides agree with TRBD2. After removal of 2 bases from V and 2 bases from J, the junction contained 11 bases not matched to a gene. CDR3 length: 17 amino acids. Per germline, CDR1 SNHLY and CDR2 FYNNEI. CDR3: CASSEPFIGRGAYEQYF. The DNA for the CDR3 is TGTGCCAGCAGTGAACCCTTCATTGGGCGGGGGGCCTACGAGCAGTACTTC.

CDR3: CASSHLAGGYNEQFF. DNA for the CDR3: TGTGCCAGCAGCCATCTCGCGGGGGGTTACAATGAGCAGTTCTTC. V usage is TRBV11-2 and J usage is TRBJ2-1; TRBD2 matches 8 bases. Germline CDR1 reads SGHAT; CDR2 reads FQNNGV. Trimming cost V 5 bases and J 4 bases; bases outside gene matches: 7. This CDR3 region has 15 residues.

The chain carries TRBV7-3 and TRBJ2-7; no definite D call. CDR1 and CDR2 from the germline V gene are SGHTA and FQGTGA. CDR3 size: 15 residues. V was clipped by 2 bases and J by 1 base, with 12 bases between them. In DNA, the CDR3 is TGTGCCAGCAGCTTAGTGGCGGTAACTTCCTACGAGCAGTACTTC. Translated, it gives CASSLVAVTSYEQYF.

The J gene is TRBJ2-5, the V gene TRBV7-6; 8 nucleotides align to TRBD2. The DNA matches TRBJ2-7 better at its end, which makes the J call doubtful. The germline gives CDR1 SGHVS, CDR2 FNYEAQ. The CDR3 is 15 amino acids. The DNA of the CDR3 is TGTGCCAGCAGCTTAGGGGGGGGTAGCGGGAACGAGCAGTACTTC. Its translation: CASSLGGGSGNEQYF.

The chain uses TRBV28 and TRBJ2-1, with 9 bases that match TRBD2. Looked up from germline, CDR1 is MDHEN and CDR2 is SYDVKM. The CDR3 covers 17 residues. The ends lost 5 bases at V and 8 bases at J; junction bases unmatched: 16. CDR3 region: CASSALVLAGFGDEQFF. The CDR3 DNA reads TGTGCCAGCAGTGCTCTAGTGCTAGCGGGATTTGGCGATGAGCAGTTCTTC.

In nucleotides, the CDR3 is TGTGCCAGCAGTGAATTGGACAGGGTCGGCGAGCAGTACTTC. It specifies CASSELDRVGEQYF. This chain links TRBV6-1 with TRBJ2-7, with TRBD1 matching over 8 bases. J gave up 6 bases and V 2 bases, and 6 bases lay outside the gene matches. Germline-derived CDR1 and CDR2 are MNHNS and SASEGT. The CDR3 is made up of 14 amino acids.

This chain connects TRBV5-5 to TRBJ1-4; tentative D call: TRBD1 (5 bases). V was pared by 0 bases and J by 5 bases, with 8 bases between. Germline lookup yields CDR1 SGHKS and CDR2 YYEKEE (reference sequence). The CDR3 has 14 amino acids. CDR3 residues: CASSLVGPNEKLFF. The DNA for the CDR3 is TGTGCCAGCAGCTTGGTGGGACCCAATGAAAAACTGTTTTTT.

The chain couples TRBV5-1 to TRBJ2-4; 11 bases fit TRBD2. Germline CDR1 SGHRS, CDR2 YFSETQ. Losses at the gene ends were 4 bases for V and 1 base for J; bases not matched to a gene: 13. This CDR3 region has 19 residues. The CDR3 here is CASSLLSGGAVSAKNIQYF. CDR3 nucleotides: TGCGCCAGCAGCCTACTTAGCGGGGGGGCCGTGTCTGCCAAAAACATTCAGTACTTC.

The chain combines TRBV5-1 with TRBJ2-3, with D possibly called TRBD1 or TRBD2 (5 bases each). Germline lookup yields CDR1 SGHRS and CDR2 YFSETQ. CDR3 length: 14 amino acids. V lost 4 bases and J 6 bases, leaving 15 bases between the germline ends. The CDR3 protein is CASSPGTTGDTQYF. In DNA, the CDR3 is TGCGCCAGCAGCCCCGGGACGACGGGGGATACGCAGTATTTT.

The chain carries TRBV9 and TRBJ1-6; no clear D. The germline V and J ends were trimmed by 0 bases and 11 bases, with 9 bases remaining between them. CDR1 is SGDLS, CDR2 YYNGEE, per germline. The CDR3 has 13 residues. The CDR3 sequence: CASSVEEEPPLHF. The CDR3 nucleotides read TGTGCCAGCAGCGTAGAAGAGGAACCACCCCTCCACTTT.

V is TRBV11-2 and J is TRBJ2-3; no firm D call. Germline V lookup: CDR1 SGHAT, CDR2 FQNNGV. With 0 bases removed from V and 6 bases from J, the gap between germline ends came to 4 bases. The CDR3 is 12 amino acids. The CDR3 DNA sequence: TGTGCCAGCAGCTTAGAGGCCGATACGCAGTATTTT. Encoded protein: CASSLEADTQYF.

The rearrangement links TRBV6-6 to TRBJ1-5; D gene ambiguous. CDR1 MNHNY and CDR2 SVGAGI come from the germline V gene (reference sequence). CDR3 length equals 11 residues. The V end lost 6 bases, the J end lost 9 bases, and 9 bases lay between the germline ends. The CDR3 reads CASSRDRPQHF. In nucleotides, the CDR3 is TGTGCCAGCAGCCGAGATCGGCCCCAGCATTTT.

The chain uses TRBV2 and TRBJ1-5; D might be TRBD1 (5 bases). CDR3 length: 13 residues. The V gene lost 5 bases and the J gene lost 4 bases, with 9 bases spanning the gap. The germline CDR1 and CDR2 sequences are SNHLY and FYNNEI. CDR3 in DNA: TGTGCCAGCAGTAGGGGCATAAATCAGCCCCAGCATTTT. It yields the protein CASSRGINQPQHF.

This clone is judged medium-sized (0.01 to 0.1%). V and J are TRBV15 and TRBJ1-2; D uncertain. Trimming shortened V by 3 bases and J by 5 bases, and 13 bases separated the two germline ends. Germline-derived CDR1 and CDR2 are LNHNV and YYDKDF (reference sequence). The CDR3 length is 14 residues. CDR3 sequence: CATSSRTQDYGYTF. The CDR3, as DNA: TGTGCCACCAGCAGTAGAACGCAGGATTATGGCTACACCTTC.

CDR3 in DNA: TGCGCCAGCAGCTCTTCCCGCGCTGGGGGTGAAAAACTGTTTTTT. It encodes CASSSSRAGGEKLFF. The chain uses TRBV5-1 and TRBJ1-4; weak D call: TRBD1 (5 bases). The germline gives CDR1 SGHRS, CDR2 YFSETQ. The V end was cut by 3 bases, the J end by 7 bases, with 16 bases between. This CDR3 is built from 15 residues.

The CDR3 DNA reads TGTGCCAGCAGTTTAGATTTAAGGGGTGCTGGGGCCAACGTCCTGACTTTC. Translating gives CASSLDLRGAGANVLTF. The V gene is TRBV28, the J gene TRBJ2-6; D is possibly TRBD1 (5 bases). Germline CDR1 and CDR2: MDHEN and SYDVKM. Trimming cost V 2 bases and J 2 bases, with 13 bases left between them. This CDR3 spans 17 amino acids.

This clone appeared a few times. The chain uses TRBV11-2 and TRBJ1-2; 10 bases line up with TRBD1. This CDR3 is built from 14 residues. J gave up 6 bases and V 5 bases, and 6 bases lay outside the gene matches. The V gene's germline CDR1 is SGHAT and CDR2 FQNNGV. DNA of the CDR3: TGTGCCAGCAGCCCTCCCGGGACAGGGGATGGCTACACCTTC. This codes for CASSPPGTGDGYTF.

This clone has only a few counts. CDR3 in amino acids: CASSLGRNQPQHF. CDR3 coding DNA: TGTGCCAGCAGCTTAGGTAGGAATCAGCCCCAGCATTTT. The chain combines TRBV7-6 with TRBJ1-5; D unclear. This CDR3 contains 13 residues. The ends were cut back, 1 base at V and 4 bases at J, with 5 bases in the middle. Germline CDR1 SGHVS, CDR2 FNYEAQ. Using reference TRBV7-6 and TRBJ1-5 for the parts outside the CDR3, the full variable domain is GAGVSQSPRYKVTKRGQDVALRCDPISGHVSLYWYRQALGQGPEFLTYFNYEAQQDKSGLPNDRFSAERPEGSISTLTIQRTEQRDSAMYRCASSLGRNQPQHFGDGTRLSIL.

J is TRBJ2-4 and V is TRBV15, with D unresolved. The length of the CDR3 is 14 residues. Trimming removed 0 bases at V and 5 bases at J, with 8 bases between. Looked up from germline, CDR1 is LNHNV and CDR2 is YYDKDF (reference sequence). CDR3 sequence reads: CATSREPGQNIQYF. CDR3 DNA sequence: TGTGCCACCAGCAGAGAGCCAGGCCAAAACATTCAGTACTTC.

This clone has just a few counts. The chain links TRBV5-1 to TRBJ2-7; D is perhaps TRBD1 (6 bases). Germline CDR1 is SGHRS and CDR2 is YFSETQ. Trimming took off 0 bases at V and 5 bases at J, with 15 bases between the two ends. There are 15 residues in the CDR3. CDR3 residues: CASSLAGTRLNEQYF. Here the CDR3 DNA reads TGCGCCAGCAGCTTGGCGGGGACACGCCTCAACGAGCAGTACTTC.

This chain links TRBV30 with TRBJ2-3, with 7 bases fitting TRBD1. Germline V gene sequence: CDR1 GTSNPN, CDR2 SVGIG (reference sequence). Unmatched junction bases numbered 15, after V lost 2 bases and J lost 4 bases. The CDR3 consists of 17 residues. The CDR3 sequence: CAWSTRRTGVYPDTQYF. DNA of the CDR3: TGTGCCTGGAGTACAAGAAGGACAGGCGTCTATCCAGATACGCAGTATTTT.

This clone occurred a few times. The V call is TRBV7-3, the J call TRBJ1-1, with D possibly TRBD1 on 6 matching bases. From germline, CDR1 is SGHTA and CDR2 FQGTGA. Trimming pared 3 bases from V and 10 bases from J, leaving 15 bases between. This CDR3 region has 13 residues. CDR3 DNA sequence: TGTGCCAGCAGCTTGAACAGGGAGAGTGGAGCTTTCTTT. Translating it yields CASSLNRESGAFF.